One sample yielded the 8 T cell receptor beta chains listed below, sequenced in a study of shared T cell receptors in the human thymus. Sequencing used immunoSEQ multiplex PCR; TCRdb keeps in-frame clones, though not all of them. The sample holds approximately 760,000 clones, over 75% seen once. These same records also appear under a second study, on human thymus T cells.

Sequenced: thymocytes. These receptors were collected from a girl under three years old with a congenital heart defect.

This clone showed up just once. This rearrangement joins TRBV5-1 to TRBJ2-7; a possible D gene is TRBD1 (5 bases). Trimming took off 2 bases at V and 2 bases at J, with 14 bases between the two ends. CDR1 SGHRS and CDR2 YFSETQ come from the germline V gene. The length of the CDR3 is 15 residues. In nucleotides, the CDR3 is TGCGCCAGCAGCTTAGACAGCAGGCAAACCTACGAGCAGTACTTC. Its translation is CASSLDSRQTYEQYF. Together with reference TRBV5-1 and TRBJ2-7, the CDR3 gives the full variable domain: KAGVTQTPRYLIKTRGQQVTLSCSPISGHRSVSWYQQTPGQGLQFLFEYFSETQRNKGNFPGRFSGRQFSNSRSEMNVSTLELGDSALYLCASSLDSRQTYEQYFGPGTRLTVT.

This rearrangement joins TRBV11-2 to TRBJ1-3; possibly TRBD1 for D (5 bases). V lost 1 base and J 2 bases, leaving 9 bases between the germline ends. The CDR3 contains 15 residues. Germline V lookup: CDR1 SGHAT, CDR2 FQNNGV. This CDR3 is CASSLVSGTGNTIYF. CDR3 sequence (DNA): TGTGCCAGCAGCTTAGTGTCAGGGACTGGAAACACCATATATTTT. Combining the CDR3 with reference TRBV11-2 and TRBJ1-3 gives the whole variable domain EAGVAQSPRYKIIEKRQSVAFWCNPISGHATLYWYQQILGQGPKLLIQFQNNGVVDDSQLPKDRFSAERLKGVDSTLKIQPAKLEDSAVYLCASSLVSGTGNTIYFGEGSWLTVV.

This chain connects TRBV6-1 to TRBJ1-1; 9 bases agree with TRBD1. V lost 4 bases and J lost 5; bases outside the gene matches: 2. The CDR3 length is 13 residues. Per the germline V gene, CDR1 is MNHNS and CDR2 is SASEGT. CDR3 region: CASSVDRGTEAFF. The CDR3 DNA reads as TGTGCCAGCAGTGTCGACAGGGGGACTGAAGCTTTCTTT.

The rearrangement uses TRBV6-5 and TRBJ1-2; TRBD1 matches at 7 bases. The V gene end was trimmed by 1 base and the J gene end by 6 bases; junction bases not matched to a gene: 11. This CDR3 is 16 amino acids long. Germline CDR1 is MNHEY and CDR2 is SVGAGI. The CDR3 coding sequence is TGTGCCAGCAGTTACTTAAAGATGACAGGGAAGGATGGCTACACCTTC. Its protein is CASSYLKMTGKDGYTF.

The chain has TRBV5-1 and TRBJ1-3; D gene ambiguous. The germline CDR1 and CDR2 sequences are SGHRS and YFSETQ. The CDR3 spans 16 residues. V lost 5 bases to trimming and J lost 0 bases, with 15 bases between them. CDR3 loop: CASSPVGELSGNTIYF. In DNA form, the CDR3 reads TGCGCCAGCAGTCCTGTCGGGGAACTCTCTGGAAACACCATATATTTT.

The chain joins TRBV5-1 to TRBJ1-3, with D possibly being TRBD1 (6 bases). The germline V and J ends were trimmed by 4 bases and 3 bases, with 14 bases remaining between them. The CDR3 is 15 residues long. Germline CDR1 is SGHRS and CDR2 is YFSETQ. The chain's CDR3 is CASSATGTNGNTIYF. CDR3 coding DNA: TGCGCCAGCAGCGCTACCGGGACAAATGGAAACACCATATATTTT.

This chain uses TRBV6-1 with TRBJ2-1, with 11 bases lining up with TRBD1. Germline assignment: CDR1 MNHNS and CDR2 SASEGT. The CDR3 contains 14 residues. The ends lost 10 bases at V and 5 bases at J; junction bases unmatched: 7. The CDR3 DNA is TGTGCCACAGACCGGGACAGGGGGAACAATGAGCAGTTCTTC. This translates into CATDRDRGNNEQFF.

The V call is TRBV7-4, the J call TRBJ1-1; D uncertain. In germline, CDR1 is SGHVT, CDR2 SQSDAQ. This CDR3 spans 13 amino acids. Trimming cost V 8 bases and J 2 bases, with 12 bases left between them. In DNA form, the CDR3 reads TGTGCCAGCGCCCCGGTACTAAACACTGAAGCTTTCTTT. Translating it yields CASAPVLNTEAFF. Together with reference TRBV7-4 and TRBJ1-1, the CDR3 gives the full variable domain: GAGVSQSPRYKVAKRGRDVALRCDSISGHVTLYWYRQTLGQGSEVLTYSQSDAQRDKSGRPSGRFSAERPERSVSTLKIQRTEQGDSAVYLCASAPVLNTEAFFGQGTRLTVV.